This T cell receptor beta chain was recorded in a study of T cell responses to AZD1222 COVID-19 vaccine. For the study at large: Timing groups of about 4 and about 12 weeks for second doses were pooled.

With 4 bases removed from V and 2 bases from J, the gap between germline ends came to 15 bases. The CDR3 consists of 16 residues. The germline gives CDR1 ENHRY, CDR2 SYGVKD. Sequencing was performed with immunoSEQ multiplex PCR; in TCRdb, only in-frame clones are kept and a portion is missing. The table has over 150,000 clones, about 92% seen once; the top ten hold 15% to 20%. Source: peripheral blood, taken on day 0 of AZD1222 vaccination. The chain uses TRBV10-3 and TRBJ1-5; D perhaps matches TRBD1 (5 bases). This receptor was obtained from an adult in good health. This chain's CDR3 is CAISGAGGKGNQPQHF. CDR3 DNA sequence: TGTGCCATCAGTGGCGCGGGGGGGAAAGGCAATCAGCCCCAGCATTTT.